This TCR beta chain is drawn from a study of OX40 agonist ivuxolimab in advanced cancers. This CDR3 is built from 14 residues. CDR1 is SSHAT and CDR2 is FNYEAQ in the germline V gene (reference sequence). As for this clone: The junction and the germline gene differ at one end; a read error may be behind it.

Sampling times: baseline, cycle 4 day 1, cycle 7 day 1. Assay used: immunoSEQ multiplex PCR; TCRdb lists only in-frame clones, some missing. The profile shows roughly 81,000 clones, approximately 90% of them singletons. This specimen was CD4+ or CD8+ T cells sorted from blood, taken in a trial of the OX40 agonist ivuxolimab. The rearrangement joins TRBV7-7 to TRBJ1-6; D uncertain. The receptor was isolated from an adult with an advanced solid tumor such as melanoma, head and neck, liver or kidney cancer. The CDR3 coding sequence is TGTGCTAGCAGCCTGTCGGGCTTGGATTCACCCCTCCACTTT. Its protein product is CASSLSGLDSPLHF. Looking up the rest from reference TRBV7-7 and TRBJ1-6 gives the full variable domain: GAGVSQSPRYKVTKRGQDVTLRCDPISSHATLYWYQQALGQGPEFLTYFNYEAQPDKSGLPSDRFSAERPEGSISTLTIQRTEQRDSAMYRCASSLSGLDSPLHFGNGTRLTVT.